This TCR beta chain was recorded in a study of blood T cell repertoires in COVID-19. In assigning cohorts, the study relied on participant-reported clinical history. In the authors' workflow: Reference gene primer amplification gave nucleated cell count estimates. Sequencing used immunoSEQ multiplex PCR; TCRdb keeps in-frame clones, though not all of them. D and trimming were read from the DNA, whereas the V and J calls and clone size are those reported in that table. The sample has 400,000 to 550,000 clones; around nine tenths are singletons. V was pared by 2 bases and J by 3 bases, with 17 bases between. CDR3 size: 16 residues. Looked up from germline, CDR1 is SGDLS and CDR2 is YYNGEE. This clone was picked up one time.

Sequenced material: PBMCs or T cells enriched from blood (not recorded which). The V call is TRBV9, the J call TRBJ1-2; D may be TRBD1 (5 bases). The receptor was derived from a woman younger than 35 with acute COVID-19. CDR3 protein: CASSVGPRGRDYGYTF. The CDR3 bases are TGTGCCAGCAGCGTGGGGCCCCGGGGGAGGGACTATGGCTACACCTTC.